This record covers a single T cell receptor beta chain. Trimming took 3 bases from V and 4 from J; bases not matched to a gene: 10. From germline, CDR1 is SEHNR and CDR2 FQNEAQ (reference sequence). The CDR3 runs to 16 residues. This sample was taken from a study of blood T cell repertoires in COVID-19. The protocol was immunoSEQ multiplex PCR, while the TCRdb copy is restricted to in-frame clones and leaves out a portion. The sample carries roughly 450,000 clones, 90% recorded once. The V call is TRBV7-9, the J call TRBJ1-1, with TRBD1 identical over 8 bases. Sequencing input: PBMCs or T cells enriched from blood (not recorded which). The receptor was derived from a young man who had recovered from COVID-19. The CDR3 DNA is TGTGCCAGCAGCTTCAACCAGGGGGCGCTGGGCACTGAAGCTTTCTTT. It codes for CASSFNQGALGTEAFF.